What follows are 27 T cell receptor beta chains derived from one specimen sequenced in a study of early T cells in non-severe SARS-CoV-2 infection. TCRdb independently ran MiXCR on the 5' RACE reads; one entry per CDR3 protein. The table lists approximately 45,000 distinct CDR3 sequences, less than 7% of them singletons, with 12% in the top ten. The sequenced sample consisted of whole blood. The receptor set was obtained from an adult who was a healthcare worker with PCR-confirmed SARS-CoV-2 infection or an uninfected control (not recorded which).

This clonotype showed up many times. The chain combines TRBV12-3 or TRBV12-4 with TRBJ2-7, with 10 bases lining up with TRBD2. V shed 4 bases and J 0 bases; nucleotides not matched to a gene: 12. CDR3 length: 18 residues. The CDR3 is CASSSLRLAGATSYEQYF. In DNA form, the CDR3 reads TGTGCCAGCAGTTCCCTGCGGCTAGCGGGGGCCACCTCCTACGAGCAGTACTTC.

This clonotype appeared many times. The rearrangement joins TRBV12-3 or TRBV12-4 to TRBJ2-7; weak D call: TRBD2 (5 bases). The CDR3 consists of 17 residues. V lost 5 bases, J lost 1 base, and 21 bases lay in between. CDR3 nucleotides: TGTGCCAGCAGTAGTAGATCGGGGAAAGTCCTTTCCTACGAGCAGTACTTC. Translating gives CASSSRSGKVLSYEQYF.

The table lists this clonotype with many counts. The chain links TRBV2 to TRBJ1-6; 11 bases are a match to TRBD1. Germline V gives CDR1 SNHLY, CDR2 FYNNEI. V was pared by 7 bases and J by 10 bases, with 3 bases of the junction left unmatched. The CDR3 runs 13 residues. The CDR3 here is CASKRDRGSPLHF. The DNA of the CDR3 is TGTGCCAGCAAGAGGGACAGGGGGTCACCCCTCCACTTT.

The rearrangement joins TRBV6-2 or TRBV6-3 to TRBJ2-4, with 13 bases lining up with TRBD2. The CDR3 is made up of 15 amino acids. With 5 bases clipped from V and 6 bases from J, the junction kept 4 bases outside the gene matches. Germline values: CDR1 MNHEY, CDR2 SVGEGT. In nucleotides, the CDR3 is TGTGCCAGCAGTGCCCGACTAGCGGGGGGAAACATTCAGTACTTC. It specifies CASSARLAGGNIQYF.

This clonotype occurred many times. The genes are TRBV3-1 and TRBJ1-1, with D unresolved. Germline-derived CDR1 and CDR2 are LGHDT and YNNKEL (reference sequence). Deletions cut 1 base from V and 4 bases from J, with 10 bases between. This CDR3 comprises 14 residues. The CDR3: CASSQGHPGTEAFF. The CDR3 DNA is TGTGCCAGCAGCCAAGGGCACCCGGGCACTGAAGCTTTCTTT. The full variable domain, rest sourced from reference TRBV3-1 and TRBJ1-1, is DTAVSQTPKYLVTQMGNDKSIKCEQNLGHDTMYWYKQDSKKFLKIMFSYNNKELIINETVPNRFSPKSPDKAHLNLHINSLELGDSAVYFCASSQGHPGTEAFFGQGTRLTVV.

This clonotype was recorded once. V and J are TRBV20-1 and TRBJ2-3, with TRBD2 as a possible D gene (5 bases). Trimming took off 3 bases at V and 0 bases at J, with 13 bases between the two ends. The CDR3 contains 15 residues. Per the germline V gene, CDR1 is DFQATT and CDR2 is SNEGSKA (reference sequence). The chain's CDR3 is CSARVSAPSTDTQYF. CDR3 bases: TGCAGTGCTAGGGTTAGCGCCCCTAGCACAGATACGCAGTATTTT.

This clonotype was recorded a few times. The chain combines TRBV11-2 with TRBJ2-2; 10 nucleotides match TRBD2. Germline trimming cut 1 base from V and 5 bases from J; bases unmatched to any gene: 16. The germline CDR1 and CDR2 sequences are SGHAT and FQNNGV. CDR3 length: 20 residues. Here the CDR3 reads CASSLALRLKRGGSTGELFF. The CDR3 region has the DNA TGTGCCAGCAGCTTAGCCCTCCGCTTGAAGCGGGGGGGAAGTACCGGGGAGCTGTTTTTT. Together with reference TRBV11-2 and TRBJ2-2, the CDR3 gives the full variable domain: EAGVAQSPRYKIIEKRQSVAFWCNPISGHATLYWYQQILGQGPKLLIQFQNNGVVDDSQLPKDRFSAERLKGVDSTLKIQPAKLEDSAVYLCASSLALRLKRGGSTGELFFGEGSRLTVL.

This clonotype has ten or more counts. This rearrangement joins TRBV20-1 to TRBJ2-1; TRBD1 is a possible D gene (6 bases). V lost 1 base and J lost 4, with 8 bases in between. The germline CDR1 and CDR2 sequences are DFQATT and SNEGSKA (reference sequence). This CDR3 has 13 amino acids. In DNA form, the CDR3 reads TGCAGTGCTAGAGGACAGGTTTACAATGAGCAGTTCTTC. It is translated as CSARGQVYNEQFF.

In its sample, this clonotype was seen a few times. V and J are TRBV7-8 and TRBJ2-7; 8 nucleotides align to TRBD1. CDR1 and CDR2 (germline): SGHVS, FQNEAQ. V trimming: 4 bases; J trimming: 3 bases; junction bases outside the gene matches: 8. The CDR3 spans 15 residues. In DNA, the CDR3 is TGTGCCAGCAGCTCCCGACAGGGGCAAAACTACGAGCAGTACTTC. Its protein is CASSSRQGQNYEQYF.

This clonotype appeared a few times. The CDR3 DNA reads as TGTGCCAGCAGTCCACGGGACGGCACAGATACGCAGTATTTT. Translated: CASSPRDGTDTQYF. The chain joins TRBV27 to TRBJ2-3, with D possibly called TRBD1 or TRBD2 (5 bases each). V gave up 5 bases and J gave up 1 base, with 10 bases separating them. Germline lookup yields CDR1 MNHEY and CDR2 SMNVEV (reference sequence). This CDR3 comprises 14 residues.

In this sample, this clonotype turned up a few times. The chain employs TRBV6-5 and TRBJ2-7; D gene unclear. V lost 0 bases and J 4 bases, leaving 7 bases between the germline ends. The germline CDR1 and CDR2 sequences are MNHEY and SVGAGI. The CDR3 runs to 13 residues. CDR3 DNA sequence: TGTGCCAGCAGTTACTCGACGAAGTACGAGCAGTACTTC. Protein: CASSYSTKYEQYF.

This clonotype was picked up a small number of times. V and J are TRBV28 and TRBJ2-2; D not resolved. V was trimmed by 3 bases and J by 8 bases, leaving 4 bases between them. This CDR3 has 11 amino acids. The germline V gene has CDR1 MDHEN and CDR2 SYDVKM. The CDR3 DNA follows: TGTGCCAGCAGTTTTGGAGGGGAGCTGTTTTTT. This translates into CASSFGGELFF.

The rearrangement uses TRBV7-9 and TRBJ2-1, with D perhaps assigned TRBD1 or TRBD2 (5 bases each). This CDR3 is 16 amino acids long. Trimming removed 1 base at V and 7 bases at J, with 17 bases between. Germline V gene lookup returns CDR1 SEHNR and CDR2 FQNEAQ (reference sequence). The CDR3 DNA reads as TGTGCCAGCAGCTTAGTATTTAGGGACCCACGGAATGAGCAGTTCTTC. Translating gives CASSLVFRDPRNEQFF.

This clonotype was recorded many times. CDR3 protein: CASSSLHRQENTEAFF. DNA of the CDR3: TGTGCCAGCAGTTCCTTACATAGACAGGAGAACACTGAAGCTTTCTTT. This chain uses TRBV7-3 with TRBJ1-1, with a possible D match to TRBD1 (6 bases). Trimming took off 6 bases at V and 1 base at J, with 18 bases between the two ends. The V gene's germline CDR1 is SGHTA and CDR2 FQGTGA. The CDR3 is made up of 16 amino acids.

V is TRBV5-1 and J is TRBJ1-1, with 7 positions matching TRBD1. Germline lookup yields CDR1 SGHRS and CDR2 YFSETQ. The CDR3 is 16 amino acids. J gave up 0 bases and V 0 bases, and 5 bases lay outside the gene matches. CDR3: CASSLGPRGMNTEAFF. The CDR3, as DNA: TGCGCCAGCAGCTTGGGGCCCAGGGGGATGAACACTGAAGCTTTCTTT.

This sequence joins TRBV7-2 and TRBJ2-1; D possibly corresponds to TRBD2 (7 bases). V lost 1 base, J lost 0 bases, and 13 bases lay in between. Germline CDR1 reads SGHTA; CDR2 reads FQGNSA. This CDR3 contains 17 residues. The CDR3 region is CASSLGGGRGSYNEQFF. DNA for the CDR3: TGTGCCAGCAGCTTAGGCGGGGGCAGGGGCTCCTACAATGAGCAGTTCTTC.

This clonotype occurred many times. The chain combines TRBV25-1 with TRBJ2-3; 9 bases align to TRBD2. Trimming cost V 2 bases and J 2 bases; bases outside gene matches: 8. Per germline, CDR1 MGHDK and CDR2 SYGVNS. The CDR3 loop spans 17 amino acids. In DNA, the CDR3 is TGTGCCAGCAGTGAAGGAATAGCGGGGGATAACACAGATACGCAGTATTTT. Its translation: CASSEGIAGDNTDTQYF.

Ten or more counts support this clonotype. This chain uses TRBV7-6 with TRBJ2-1; TRBD1 matches at 11 bases. Losses at the gene ends were 5 bases for V and 7 bases for J; bases not matched to a gene: 7. The CDR3 covers 15 residues. The germline gives CDR1 SGHVS, CDR2 FNYEAQ. The CDR3 protein is CASSIRDRGTNEQFF. CDR3 nucleotides: TGTGCCAGCAGCATCCGGGACAGGGGGACTAATGAGCAGTTCTTC.

The V call is TRBV20-1, the J call TRBJ2-2, with TRBD1 matching over 7 bases. In germline, CDR1 is DFQATT, CDR2 SNEGSKA (reference sequence). J was trimmed by 5 bases and V by 5 bases; bases with no gene match: 8. The CDR3 contains 14 residues. Here the CDR3 DNA reads TGCAGTGCTCAGCCGGGACAGTCAACCGGGGAGCTGTTTTTT. Protein product: CSAQPGQSTGELFF.

This clonotype was counted many times. V usage is TRBV28 and J usage is TRBJ2-5; 10 bases are a match to TRBD2. The V segment lost 2 bases and the J segment 5 bases; nucleotides outside the gene matches: 5. The germline gives CDR1 MDHEN, CDR2 SYDVKM. The CDR3 spans 15 residues. The CDR3 loop reads CASSLGLAGVETQYF. DNA for the CDR3: TGTGCCAGCAGTTTAGGGCTAGCGGGGGTCGAGACCCAGTACTTC.

This clonotype was seen many times. The J gene is TRBJ1-1, the V gene TRBV12-3 or TRBV12-4; D call uncertain. The CDR3 length is 13 residues. Between the trimmed V and J ends, which lost 6 bases and 4 bases, there was a span of 12 bases. The CDR3 here is CASSLFWGTEAFF. CDR3 in DNA: TGTGCCAGCAGCCTATTTTGGGGCACTGAAGCTTTCTTT.

The V call is TRBV6-2 or TRBV6-3, the J call TRBJ2-7; D is undetermined. Germline V gene lookup returns CDR1 MNHEY and CDR2 SVGEGT. This CDR3 region has 15 residues. With 2 bases removed from V and 2 bases from J, the gap between germline ends came to 13 bases. CDR3 bases: TGTGCCAGCAGTTACGGGCCTGCCTTACCCTACGAGCAGTACTTC. Its protein product is CASSYGPALPYEQYF.

This clonotype has ten or more counts. The chain has TRBV6-5 and TRBJ2-7; 10 nucleotides align to TRBD1. The CDR3 loop spans 15 amino acids. Germline V gene lookup returns CDR1 MNHEY and CDR2 SVGAGI. Trimming removed 5 bases from V and 5 bases from J; junction bases left unmatched: 9. The CDR3 here is CASSPETGGFNEQYF. CDR3 DNA: TGTGCCAGCAGTCCGGAGACAGGGGGCTTCAACGAGCAGTACTTC.

This clonotype was counted many times. The chain employs TRBV10-3 and TRBJ1-1; 9 bases fit TRBD1. Germline CDR1 is ENHRY and CDR2 is SYGVKD. The CDR3 is 13 residues long. The ends lost 6 bases at V and 1 base at J; junction bases unmatched: 0. The CDR3 here is CAIRTGGNTEAFF. The CDR3 region has the DNA TGTGCCATCAGGACAGGGGGGAACACTGAAGCTTTCTTT.

This clonotype occurred many times. The rearrangement uses TRBV5-6 and TRBJ2-5; D may be TRBD1 (5 bases). V dropped 0 bases and J dropped 1 base, with 7 bases sitting between them. The CDR3 runs 14 residues. Germline values: CDR1 SGHDT, CDR2 YYEEEE. The CDR3 DNA sequence: TGTGCCAGCAGCTTGGGTAGGGGCCAAGAGACCCAGTACTTC. It is translated as CASSLGRGQETQYF. Complete variable domain (other parts from reference TRBV5-6 and TRBJ2-5): DAGVTQSPTHLIKTRGQQVTLRCSPKSGHDTVSWYQQALGQGPQFIFQYYEEEERQRGNFPDRFSGHQFPNYSSELNVNALLLGDSALYLCASSLGRGQETQYFGPGTRLLVL.

Relative to its sample, this clonotype is medium-sized. The V and J genes are TRBV5-4 and TRBJ2-1, with 11 bases that match TRBD1. This CDR3 comprises 15 residues. After removal of 4 bases from V and 6 bases from J, the junction contained 6 bases not matched to a gene. Germline assignment: CDR1 SGHNT and CDR2 YYREEE (reference sequence). The CDR3 DNA follows: TGTGCCAGCAGCCGGGACGGGACAGGGGGCAATGAGCAGTTCTTC. Its translation: CASSRDGTGGNEQFF.

In this sample, this clonotype turned up many times. The chain uses TRBV6-2 or TRBV6-3 and TRBJ2-1; 12 positions agree with TRBD2. The V gene's germline CDR1 is MNHEY and CDR2 SVGEGT. This CDR3 is built from 16 residues. The V gene end was trimmed by 0 bases and the J gene end by 9 bases; junction bases not matched to a gene: 6. The CDR3 spells CASSYSASGGAFEQFF. Written as DNA, the CDR3 is TGTGCCAGCAGTTACTCGGCTAGCGGGGGGGCCTTTGAGCAGTTCTTC.